The rows below give T cell receptor beta chains drawn from one sample of a study of blood T cells in healthy people across ages. TCRdb independently ran MiXCR on the 5' RACE reads; one entry per CDR3 protein. Among roughly 2 million distinct CDR3 sequences listed, roughly 50% were seen once. Sequencing input: blood. The receptors shown here come from a woman aged 35 to 49 in good health. The CDR3 runs from the conserved cysteine through the conserved F or W. A D gene is named only where the DNA matches it firmly. Clone size appears in some rows only: once, few, many, or a class for an expanded clone.

d_gene	j_gene	abundance	v_gene	len	CDR3aa	CDR3nt
TRBD1	TRBJ2-3	NA	TRBV20-1	15	CSARTRTGSTDTQYF	TGCAGTGCTAGGACGAGGACAGGAAGCACAGATACGCAGTATTTT
TRBD2	TRBJ2-7	NA	TRBV15	15	CATSSPSGVGGEQYF	TGTGCCACCAGCAGCCCTAGCGGGGTGGGCGGCGAGCAGTACTTC
NA	TRBJ2-1	NA	TRBV10-3	14	CAIGRTVLNNEQFF	TGTGCCATCGGCCGGACAGTCTTGAACAATGAGCAGTTCTTC
NA	TRBJ2-5	many	TRBV7-2	13	CASSWPSQETQYF	TGTGCCAGCAGCTGGCCATCTCAAGAGACCCAGTACTTC
NA	TRBJ2-7	NA	TRBV27	14	CAGSPRLGSHEQYF	TGTGCCGGTAGTCCCAGACTCGGGTCACACGAGCAGTACTTC
NA	TRBJ2-7	NA	TRBV5-6	18	CASSFRRSSAGPYNEQYF	TGTGCCAGCAGCTTTAGGCGGAGTAGCGCAGGACCCTACAATGAGCAGTACTTC
NA	TRBJ2-7	NA	TRBV20-1	15	CSAIRGGAGSYEQYF	TGCAGTGCTATACGTGGGGGGGCGGGCTCCTACGAGCAGTACTTC
NA	TRBJ2-5	few	TRBV20-1	13	CSTSNRGGETQYF	TGCAGTACCTCAAACAGGGGGGGAGAGACCCAGTACTTC
TRBD1	TRBJ2-5	NA	TRBV5-1	15	CASGDRGLDQETQYF	TGCGCCAGCGGGGACAGGGGGCTGGATCAAGAGACCCAGTACTTC
TRBD1	TRBJ1-2	few	TRBV4-2	17	CASSHLTSGGQADGYTF	TGTGCCAGCAGCCACCTAACATCGGGAGGACAGGCTGATGGCTACACCTTC
TRBD2	TRBJ2-7	NA	TRBV4-3	18	CASGQESFAGGLVVEQYF	TGCGCCAGCGGCCAAGAATCTTTCGCGGGGGGTTTGGTTGTCGAGCAGTACTTC
NA	TRBJ2-1	NA	TRBV6-4	18	CASSAERGASFSYNEQFF	TGTGCCAGCAGTGCTGAACGGGGGGCCTCCTTCTCCTACAATGAGCAGTTCTTC
NA	TRBJ2-6	few	TRBV7-2	21	CASSPQTPRVTPSSGANVLTF	TGTGCCAGCAGCCCCCAGACCCCAAGAGTCACCCCAAGCTCTGGGGCCAACGTCCTGACTTTC
NA	TRBJ2-2	NA	TRBV7-2	16	CASSFSASHSTGELFF	TGTGCCAGCAGCTTCTCGGCGTCCCACAGCACCGGGGAGCTGTTTTTT
TRBD2	TRBJ2-5	NA	TRBV4-2	17	CASSQTGTSGGRETQYF	TGTGCCAGCAGCCAAACCGGGACTAGCGGGGGCCGAGAGACCCAGTACTTC
NA	TRBJ1-4	NA	TRBV20-1	12	CSASPSEGKLFF	TGCAGTGCTAGCCCAAGCGAAGGGAAACTGTTTTTT
NA	TRBJ1-5	NA	TRBV10-3	14	CAISERTDNQPQHF	TGTGCCATCAGTGAAAGGACAGACAATCAGCCCCAGCATTTT
NA	TRBJ2-3	NA	TRBV4-2	17	CASSQGSLASSTDTQYF	TGTGCCAGCAGCCAGGGCTCTCTAGCGTCTTCCACAGATACGCAGTATTTT
NA	TRBJ2-3	NA	TRBV5-1	17	CASSALPGDAGTDTQYF	TGCGCCAGCAGCGCACTCCCGGGGGACGCGGGCACCGATACGCAGTATTTT
NA	TRBJ2-2	NA	TRBV20-1	14	CSAPGTRNTGELFF	TGCAGTGCCCCCGGGACACGAAACACCGGGGAGCTGTTTTTT
NA	TRBJ1-2	NA	TRBV4-3	14	CASSQDRTNYGYTF	TGCGCCAGCAGCCAGGACAGAACTAACTATGGCTACACCTTC
NA	TRBJ1-4	once	TRBV29-1	13	CSVSGGANEKLFF	TGCAGCGTCAGCGGGGGGGCTAATGAAAAACTGTTTTTT
TRBD2	TRBJ2-7	NA	TRBV10-3	18	CAISESLAGGQSAYEQYF	TGTGCCATCAGTGAGTCACTAGCGGGGGGACAATCTGCCTACGAGCAGTACTTC
NA	TRBJ1-2	few	TRBV4-2	15	CASSQERQAVYGYTF	TGTGCCAGCAGCCAAGAACGACAGGCCGTCTATGGCTACACCTTC
NA	TRBJ2-3	NA	TRBV4-3	15	CASSQGPGRADTQYF	TGCGCCAGCAGCCAAGGCCCGGGGCGCGCAGATACGCAGTATTTT
TRBD1	TRBJ2-7	once	TRBV9	13	CASSFSDRDEQYF	TGTGCCAGCAGCTTCTCGGACAGGGATGAGCAGTACTTC
TRBD2	TRBJ2-4	NA	TRBV7-2	15	CASSSPRDYKNIQYF	TGTGCCAGCAGCTCCCCCCGGGACTACAAAAACATTCAGTACTTC
TRBD1	TRBJ2-5	NA	TRBV5-1	16	CASSQGDRENQETQYF	TGCGCCAGCAGCCAGGGTGACAGGGAGAACCAAGAGACCCAGTACTTC
TRBD1	TRBJ2-7	NA	TRBV6-5	13	CASRLRQGNEQYF	TGTGCCAGCAGACTTCGACAGGGGAACGAGCAGTACTTC
NA	TRBJ2-5	NA	TRBV7-2	16	CASSLESNLGRETQYF	TGTGCCAGCAGCTTAGAGTCGAATCTAGGGAGGGAGACCCAGTACTTC
NA	TRBJ1-1	few	TRBV10-3	15	CAISDWTLANTEAFF	TGTGCCATCAGTGACTGGACACTGGCGAACACTGAAGCTTTCTTT
NA	TRBJ1-5	few	TRBV6-1	13	CASSPRPDQPQHF	TGTGCCAGCAGTCCCCGGCCGGATCAGCCCCAGCATTTT
NA	TRBJ2-1	NA	TRBV20-1	12	CSARRLYNEQFF	TGCAGTGCTCGGCGGCTCTACAATGAGCAGTTCTTC
TRBD2	TRBJ2-3	NA	TRBV5-1	18	CASSLGLAGGLRTDTQYF	TGCGCCAGCAGCCTCGGACTAGCGGGGGGCCTTCGCACAGATACGCAGTATTTT
NA	TRBJ2-5	NA	TRBV28	17	CASSTPRSGNPQETQYF	TGTGCCAGCAGTACGCCGCGTTCCGGGAATCCTCAAGAGACCCAGTACTTC
TRBD2	TRBJ2-3	few	TRBV6-5	16	CASRVDLASSGDTQYF	TGTGCCAGCAGGGTTGATCTGGCGTCTAGCGGAGATACGCAGTATTTT
NA	TRBJ1-1	NA	TRBV5-1	17	CASRTGGAGKLGTEAFF	TGCGCCAGCAGGACCGGGGGCGCGGGGAAGTTGGGCACTGAAGCTTTCTTT
NA	TRBJ2-7	NA	TRBV29-1	16	CSVEGRPSGGYNEQYF	TGCAGCGTTGAAGGTAGACCCTCAGGAGGGTACAATGAGCAGTACTTC
NA	TRBJ2-7	few	TRBV20-1	15	CSARDSQTATYEQYF	TGCAGTGCTAGAGATAGCCAAACAGCTACCTACGAGCAGTACTTC
NA	TRBJ1-5	NA	TRBV28	16	CASSTTAGGGGQPQHF	TGTGCCAGCAGTACTACGGCGGGGGGGGGAGGTCAGCCCCAGCATTTT
NA	TRBJ2-7	once	TRBV20-1	12	CSATGRSYEQYF	TGCAGTGCTACGGGACGAAGCTACGAGCAGTACTTC
NA	TRBJ1-1	NA	TRBV6-2/TRBV6-3	12	CASSYSRTEAFF	TGTGCCAGCAGTTATTCCAGGACTGAAGCTTTCTTT
NA	TRBJ2-3	NA	TRBV28	16	CASTPLGGVIGDTQYF	TGTGCCAGCACCCCCCTGGGCGGGGTAATTGGAGATACGCAGTATTTT
NA	TRBJ2-7	few	TRBV6-1	14	CASSPVSGVGEQYF	TGTGCCAGCAGTCCCGTCTCAGGGGTCGGCGAGCAGTACTTC
NA	TRBJ2-7	NA	TRBV28	14	CASSIGRSLYEQYF	TGTGCCAGCAGTATTGGGCGAAGCCTCTACGAGCAGTACTTC
NA	TRBJ1-2	NA	TRBV6-5	13	CASSPYLNYGYTF	TGTGCCAGCAGTCCTTACCTAAACTATGGCTACACCTTC
NA	TRBJ2-3	NA	TRBV6-2/TRBV6-3	14	CASNGQWSTDTQYF	TGTGCCAGCAACGGACAGTGGAGCACAGATACGCAGTATTTT
TRBD1	TRBJ1-1	NA	TRBV5-5	14	CASRTGGASTEAFF	TGTGCCAGCAGGACAGGGGGCGCGAGCACTGAAGCTTTCTTT
NA	TRBJ2-6	NA	TRBV11-3	19	CASSSRGSFKLSGANVLTF	TGTGCCAGCAGCTCTAGAGGGTCTTTCAAACTCTCTGGGGCCAACGTCCTGACTTTC
TRBD1	TRBJ2-7	few	TRBV5-1	14	CASRDWDRGFEQYF	TGCGCCAGCCGGGATTGGGACAGGGGTTTCGAGCAGTACTTC